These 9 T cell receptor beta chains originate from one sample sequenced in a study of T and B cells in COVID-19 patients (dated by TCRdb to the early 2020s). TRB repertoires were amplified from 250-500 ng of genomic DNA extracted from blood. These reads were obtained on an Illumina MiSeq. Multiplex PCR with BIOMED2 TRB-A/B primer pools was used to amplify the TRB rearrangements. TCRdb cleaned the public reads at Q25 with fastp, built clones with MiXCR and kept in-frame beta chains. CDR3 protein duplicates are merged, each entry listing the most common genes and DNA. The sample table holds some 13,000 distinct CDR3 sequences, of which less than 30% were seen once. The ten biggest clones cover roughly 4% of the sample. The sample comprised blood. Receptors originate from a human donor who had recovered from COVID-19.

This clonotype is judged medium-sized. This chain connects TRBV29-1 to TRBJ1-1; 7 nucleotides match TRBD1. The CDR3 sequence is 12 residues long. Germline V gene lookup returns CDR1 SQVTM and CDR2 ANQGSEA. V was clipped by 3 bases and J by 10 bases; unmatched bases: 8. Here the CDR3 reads CSVDAGGLRAFF. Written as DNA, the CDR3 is TGCAGCGTTGATGCAGGGGGGTTGAGAGCTTTCTTT.

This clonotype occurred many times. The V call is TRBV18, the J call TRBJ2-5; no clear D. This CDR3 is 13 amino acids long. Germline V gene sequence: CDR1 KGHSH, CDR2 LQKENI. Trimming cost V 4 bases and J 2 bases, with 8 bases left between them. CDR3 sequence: CASSLGQQETQYF. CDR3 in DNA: TGTGCCAGCTCACTTGGGCAGCAAGAGACCCAGTACTTC.

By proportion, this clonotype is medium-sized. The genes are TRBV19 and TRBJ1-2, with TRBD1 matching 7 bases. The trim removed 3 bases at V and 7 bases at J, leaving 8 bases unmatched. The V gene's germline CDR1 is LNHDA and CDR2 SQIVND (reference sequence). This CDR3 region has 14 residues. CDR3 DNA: TGTGCCAGTAGTATGGAAGGGACAGCGTCTGGCTACACCTTC. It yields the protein CASSMEGTASGYTF.

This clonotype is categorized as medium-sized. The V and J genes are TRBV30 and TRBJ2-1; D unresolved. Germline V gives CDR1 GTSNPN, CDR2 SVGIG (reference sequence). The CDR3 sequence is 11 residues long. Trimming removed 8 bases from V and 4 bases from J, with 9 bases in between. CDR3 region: CAHEQYNEQFF. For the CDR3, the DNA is TGTGCCCACGAACAGTACAATGAGCAGTTCTTC.

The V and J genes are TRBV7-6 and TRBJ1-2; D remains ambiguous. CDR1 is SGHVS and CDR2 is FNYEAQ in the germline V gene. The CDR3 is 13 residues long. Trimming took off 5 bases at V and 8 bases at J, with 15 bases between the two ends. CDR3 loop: CASSPMEAAGYTF. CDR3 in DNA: TGTGCCAGCAGCCCGATGGAGGCGGCGGGCTACACCTTC.

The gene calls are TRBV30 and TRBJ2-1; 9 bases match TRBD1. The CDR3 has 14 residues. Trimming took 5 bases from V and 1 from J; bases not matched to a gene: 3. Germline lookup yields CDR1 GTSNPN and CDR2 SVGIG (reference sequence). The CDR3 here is CAWAGTGSYNEQFF. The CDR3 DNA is TGTGCCTGGGCCGGGACAGGGTCCTACAATGAGCAGTTCTTC.

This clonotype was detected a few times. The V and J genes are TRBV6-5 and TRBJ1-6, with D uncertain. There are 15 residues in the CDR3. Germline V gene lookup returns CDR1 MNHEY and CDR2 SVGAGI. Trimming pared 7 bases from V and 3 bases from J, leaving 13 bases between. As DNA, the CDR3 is TGTGCCAGCACCCCTGGACCTAGCTATAATTCACCCCTCCACTTT. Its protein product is CASTPGPSYNSPLHF.

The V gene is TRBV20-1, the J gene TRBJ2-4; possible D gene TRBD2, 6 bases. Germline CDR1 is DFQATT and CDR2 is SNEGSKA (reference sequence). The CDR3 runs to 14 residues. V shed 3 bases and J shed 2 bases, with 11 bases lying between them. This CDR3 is CSARGGGTKNIQYF. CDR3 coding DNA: TGCAGTGCTAGGGGTGGGGGGACCAAAAACATTCAGTACTTC.

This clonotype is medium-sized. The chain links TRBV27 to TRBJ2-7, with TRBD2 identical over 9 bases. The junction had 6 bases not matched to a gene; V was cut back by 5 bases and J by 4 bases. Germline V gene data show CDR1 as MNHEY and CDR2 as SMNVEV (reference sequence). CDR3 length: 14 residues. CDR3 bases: TGTGCCAGCAGTAGGCGGGGGGGCCTATACGAGCAGTACTTC. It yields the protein CASSRRGGLYEQYF.